This T cell receptor beta chain was captured by sequencing in a study of CD8+ T cells in alopecia areata. Concerning this clone: Its antigen is currently unknown.

Trimming cost V 0 bases and J 3 bases; bases outside gene matches: 8. Germline values: CDR1 MGHRA, CDR2 YSYEKL. The CDR3 covers 17 residues. Study outcomes and limitations: More clonal than normal scalp was lesional scalp, particularly alopecia totalis/universalis.

TCR sequencing used cDNA made by reverse transcription of extracted RNA. Produced via immunoSEQ multiplex PCR; TCRdb's table is partial and in-frame only. The sample includes 130,000 to 150,000 clones, roughly four fifths of them seen just once. Treatment described: oral pan-JAK inhibitor, 5-10 mg twice daily. Specimens obtained from alopecia areata patients comprised lesional scalp punch biopsies and peripheral blood. This receptor was obtained from a human donor with alopecia areata. The chain recombines TRBV4-1 with TRBJ2-5; 9 nucleotides agree with TRBD1. This specimen consisted of CD8+ T cells sorted from blood, obtained at week 4, from a patient treated with tofacitinib. The CDR3 loop reads CASSQDDFRTGEETQYF. In nucleotides, the CDR3 is TGCGCCAGCAGCCAAGATGATTTCCGGACAGGGGAAGAGACCCAGTACTTC.